A single sample gave rise to the 3 T cell receptor beta chains below, sequenced in a study of cytomegalovirus exposure and HLA in healthy donors. Use of 60 Vbeta and 13 Jbeta primers characterized the PCR. The protocol was immunoSEQ multiplex PCR, while the TCRdb copy is restricted to in-frame clones and leaves out a portion. The sample lists about 130,000 clones; around four fifths were seen once. Sequenced input: PBMCs. All receptors come from a boy aged 10-17 years in good health and CMV-seronegative.

The rearrangement joins TRBV4-3 to TRBJ2-1; D uncertain. V shed 0 bases and J shed 6 bases, with 12 bases lying between them. This CDR3 comprises 15 residues. The germline V gene has CDR1 LGHNA and CDR2 YSLEER. The CDR3 region is CASSQDRRLTNEQFF. CDR3 bases: TGCGCCAGCAGCCAAGATAGGAGACTCACCAATGAGCAGTTCTTC.

The chain couples TRBV7-2 to TRBJ2-7, with TRBD1 identical over 9 bases. The CDR3 runs 15 residues. Looked up from germline, CDR1 is SGHTA and CDR2 is FQGNSA. J lost 6 bases, V lost 5 bases, and 11 bases had no gene match. CDR3 coding DNA: TGTGCCAGCAGCCCCTCTTGGACAGGGGCCGGCGAGCAGTACTTC. This translates into CASSPSWTGAGEQYF.

This clone was counted a single time. This chain links TRBV27 with TRBJ2-1; 13 nucleotides align to TRBD2. J was trimmed by 8 bases and V by 4 bases; bases with no gene match: 2. The CDR3 contains 14 residues. Germline CDR1 is MNHEY and CDR2 is SMNVEV (reference sequence). In nucleotides, the CDR3 is TGTGCCAGCAGTTGGACTAGCGGGAGCGATGAGCAGTTCTTC. Its translation is CASSWTSGSDEQFF.